These 9 T cell receptor beta chains came from one sample sequenced in a study of technical replicates of blood from a few donors (dated by TCRdb to the late 2010s). The library was produced with the immunoSEQ multiplex PCR assay. Here the immuneACCESS table is served through TCRdb, limited to in-frame sequences with V and J called. Missing clones are a known gap in these copies; in checked studies unresolved V genes cover under half, and the rest lacks a known reason. Across this sample there are about 100,000 clones, with approximately 95% seen only once. The ten top clones hold 0.22% of the sample. Material: T cells isolated from PBMCs. Receptor source: a human donor in good health.

The rearrangement joins TRBV29-1 to TRBJ1-4, with 8 bases matching TRBD1. Per the germline V gene, CDR1 is SQVTM and CDR2 is ANQGSEA. Losses at the gene ends were 0 bases for V and 8 bases for J; bases not matched to a gene: 8. The CDR3 is made up of 15 amino acids. The CDR3 coding sequence is TGCAGCGTTGAAGATCGGCAGGGGGCACGAGAAAAACTGTTTTTT. It specifies CSVEDRQGAREKLFF.

In this sample, this clone turned up once. The chain employs TRBV30 and TRBJ1-1, with a weak D call TRBD1 (5 bases). The CDR3 consists of 16 residues. The germline CDR1 and CDR2 sequences are GTSNPN and SVGIG (reference sequence). The V end was cut by 2 bases, the J end by 8 bases, with 24 bases between. CDR3 sequence (DNA): TGTGCCTGGAGTAAGGACCAGCGGGGCCCTGGAGTGGAAGCTTTCTTT. Its protein product is CAWSKDQRGPGVEAFF.

The genes are TRBV6-5 and TRBJ2-7; 11 bases fit TRBD2. V was pared by 7 bases and J by 6 bases, with 8 bases of the junction left unmatched. Looked up from germline, CDR1 is MNHEY and CDR2 is SVGAGI. This CDR3 spans 14 amino acids. In DNA form, the CDR3 reads TGTGCCAGCATTACTAGCGGGAGTGAGGGCGAGCAGTACTTC. Translating it yields CASITSGSEGEQYF.

The chain couples TRBV29-1 to TRBJ2-1; TRBD2 agrees at 10 bases. Germline CDR1 is SQVTM and CDR2 is ANQGSEA. Trimming removed 6 bases from V and 4 bases from J; junction bases left unmatched: 6. The CDR3 has 14 amino acids. CDR3 DNA: TGCAGCGTACCCGGACTAGCGGTATACAATGAGCAGTTCTTC. Its protein is CSVPGLAVYNEQFF.

The chain has TRBV11-3 and TRBJ2-3; TRBD2 matches 9 bases. The CDR3 runs to 16 residues. V dropped 2 bases and J dropped 2; count of bases not matched to a gene: 5. Germline CDR1 reads SGHNT; CDR2 reads YENEEA. The CDR3 region is CASSLRAGGITDTQYF. CDR3 in DNA: TGTGCCAGCAGCTTAAGAGCGGGGGGAATCACAGATACGCAGTATTTT.

The rearrangement joins TRBV6-5 to TRBJ1-5; no clear D gene. This CDR3 has 13 amino acids. The ends were cut back, 5 bases at V and 1 base at J, with 6 bases in the middle. The V gene's germline CDR1 is MNHEY and CDR2 SVGAGI. The CDR3 region is CASSIPSNQPQHF. CDR3 DNA sequence: TGTGCCAGCAGTATTCCGAGCAATCAGCCCCAGCATTTT.

CDR3 bases: TGTGCCAGCAGTTTTGCGGGAGGGAGGGATACGCAGTATTTT. Translated: CASSFAGGRDTQYF. The chain recombines TRBV28 with TRBJ2-3; the match to TRBD2 covers 9 bases. CDR1 and CDR2 from the germline V gene are MDHEN and SYDVKM. V dropped 3 bases and J dropped 6; count of bases not matched to a gene: 4. The CDR3 contains 14 residues.

The rearrangement uses TRBV9 and TRBJ2-5; possible D gene TRBD1, 6 bases. Trimming left V 0 bases short and J 3 bases short, with 6 bases between. The length of the CDR3 is 13 residues. Germline CDR1 is SGDLS and CDR2 is YYNGEE. The CDR3 here is CASSVEGEETQYF. As DNA, the CDR3 is TGTGCCAGCAGCGTAGAGGGGGAAGAGACCCAGTACTTC.

The chain recombines TRBV5-4 with TRBJ1-1, with a weak D call TRBD1 (5 bases). Germline loops: CDR1 SGHNT, CDR2 YYREEE (reference sequence). The CDR3 consists of 14 residues. The V and J ends lost 1 base and 0 bases respectively, with 7 bases between them. CDR3 sequence: CASSLTGLNTEAFF. CDR3 nucleotides: TGTGCCAGCAGCTTGACAGGCCTGAACACTGAAGCTTTCTTT.